These T cell receptor beta chains were read from a single sample in a study of T cell changes during pregnancy in multiple sclerosis. Sequenced by immunoSEQ multiplex PCR; TCRdb stores in-frame clones only, minus some. The table records some 89,000 clones, 94% of them present only once. Sequenced material: peripheral blood, taken in the third trimester of pregnancy. Receptors were obtained from a female donor with multiple sclerosis, enrolled in a pregnancy study. The CDR3 runs from the conserved cysteine through the conserved F or W. The order of the fields is V gene, clone size, D gene, J gene, CDR3 DNA, CDR3 protein. The D gene is left open where the match is weak. The size field is filled for only some rows; it gives once, few, many or a size class.

v_gene: TRBV6-1
abundance: once
d_gene: TRBD1
j_gene: TRBJ1-2
CDR3nt: TGTGCCAGCTTTAGTCGACAGGGGGCTTATGGCTACACCTTC
CDR3aa: CASFSRQGAYGYTF

v_gene: TRBV13
abundance: once
d_gene: TRBD1
j_gene: TRBJ2-4
CDR3nt: TGTGCCAGCAGCTTAGGCGAAGGGGGCACAAAAAACATTCAGTACTTC
CDR3aa: CASSLGEGGTKNIQYF

v_gene: TRBV2
abundance: once
d_gene: TRBD1
j_gene: TRBJ1-4
CDR3nt: TGTGCCAGCAGTGACCAGACAGGGGGTGGGGAAAAACTGTTTTTT
CDR3aa: CASSDQTGGGEKLFF

v_gene: TRBV30
abundance: .
d_gene: .
j_gene: TRBJ1-1
CDR3nt: TGTGCCTGGAGTTCGGCGGGGAACACTGAAGCTTTCTTT
CDR3aa: CAWSSAGNTEAFF

v_gene: TRBV7-8
abundance: .
d_gene: .
j_gene: TRBJ1-6
CDR3nt: TGTGCCAGCAGCCTCCTTCAGGGTTATAATTCACCCCTCCACTTT
CDR3aa: CASSLLQGYNSPLHF

v_gene: TRBV10-3
abundance: .
d_gene: .
j_gene: TRBJ2-5
CDR3nt: TGTGCCATTGGCGAGGCAGGGGGGATAGAGACCCAGTACTTC
CDR3aa: CAIGEAGGIETQYF

v_gene: TRBV10-2
abundance: .
d_gene: .
j_gene: TRBJ1-5
CDR3nt: TGCGCCAGCAGTGAGTCTATCCTGGGCTTCGAGAATCAGCCCCAGCATTTT
CDR3aa: CASSESILGFENQPQHF

v_gene: TRBV7-2
abundance: .
d_gene: .
j_gene: TRBJ1-4
CDR3nt: TGTGCCAGCAGCTTAGTCCCGACAGATAATGAAAAACTGTTTTTT
CDR3aa: CASSLVPTDNEKLFF

v_gene: TRBV2
abundance: .
d_gene: .
j_gene: TRBJ2-7
CDR3nt: TGTGCCAGCAGTGAGTCCGGGGTCCACGAGCAGTACTTC
CDR3aa: CASSESGVHEQYF

v_gene: TRBV4-1
abundance: .
d_gene: .
j_gene: TRBJ2-3
CDR3nt: TGCGCCAGCAGCCAAGCTGATGGGCGGAGGGTCACAGATACGCAGTATTTT
CDR3aa: CASSQADGRRVTDTQYF

v_gene: TRBV6-5
abundance: .
d_gene: .
j_gene: TRBJ2-2
CDR3nt: TGTGCCAGCACGAAGGGGGTCACCGGGGAGCTGTTTTTT
CDR3aa: CASTKGVTGELFF

v_gene: TRBV7-9
abundance: .
d_gene: .
j_gene: TRBJ1-2
CDR3nt: TGTGCCAGCAGCTTCAGGGCCTATGGCTACACCTTC
CDR3aa: CASSFRAYGYTF

v_gene: TRBV11-3
abundance: once
d_gene: TRBD2
j_gene: TRBJ2-7
CDR3nt: TGTGCCAGCAGCCGGGGGGGCGGGGGTGATTACGAGCAGTACTTC
CDR3aa: CASSRGGGGDYEQYF

v_gene: TRBV9
abundance: .
d_gene: .
j_gene: TRBJ1-2
CDR3nt: TGTGCCAGCAGCGTAGAGGGGTACTATGGCTACACCTTC
CDR3aa: CASSVEGYYGYTF

v_gene: TRBV7-9
abundance: once
d_gene: TRBD2
j_gene: TRBJ2-7
CDR3nt: TGTGCCAGCAGCTTAGGGACTAGCAACTCCTACGAGCAGTACTTC
CDR3aa: CASSLGTSNSYEQYF

v_gene: TRBV15
abundance: .
d_gene: .
j_gene: TRBJ2-5
CDR3nt: TGTGCCACCAGCAGAGAGATGCGGGAGACCCAGTACTTC
CDR3aa: CATSREMRETQYF

v_gene: TRBV5-5
abundance: once
d_gene: .
j_gene: TRBJ1-4
CDR3nt: TGTGCCAGCAGCCTGGCGGGGGGCGCTTGGGGAACTAATGAAAAACTGTTTTTT
CDR3aa: CASSLAGGAWGTNEKLFF

v_gene: TRBV7-2
abundance: .
d_gene: .
j_gene: TRBJ1-6
CDR3nt: TGTGCCAGCAGCTTACTTAATTCACCCCTCCACTTT
CDR3aa: CASSLLNSPLHF

v_gene: TRBV18
abundance: .
d_gene: TRBD1
j_gene: TRBJ2-2
CDR3nt: TGTGCCAGCTCACAGGGGGCAAGTACGACCGGGGAGCTGTTTTTT
CDR3aa: CASSQGASTTGELFF

v_gene: TRBV10-2
abundance: .
d_gene: TRBD2
j_gene: TRBJ2-1
CDR3nt: TGCGCCAGCAGTGGCGGGACTAGCGGTTACAATGAGCAGTTCTTC
CDR3aa: CASSGGTSGYNEQFF

v_gene: TRBV7-3
abundance: .
d_gene: TRBD1
j_gene: TRBJ2-7
CDR3nt: TGTGCCAGCAGCTACCACGGGACAGGCAACTACGAGCAGTACTTC
CDR3aa: CASSYHGTGNYEQYF

v_gene: TRBV6-1
abundance: .
d_gene: .
j_gene: TRBJ1-3
CDR3nt: TGTGCCAGCAGTGAATACAGGGTCTCTGGAAACACCATATATTTT
CDR3aa: CASSEYRVSGNTIYF

v_gene: TRBV7-8
abundance: .
d_gene: .
j_gene: TRBJ1-4
CDR3nt: TGTGCCAGCAGCTTAGTCGGGACACTTAATGAAAAACTGTTTTTT
CDR3aa: CASSLVGTLNEKLFF

v_gene: TRBV2
abundance: .
d_gene: TRBD1
j_gene: TRBJ1-4
CDR3nt: TGTGCCAGCAGTGAAGCGGACAGGGCCCTCGGAGAAAAACTGTTTTTT
CDR3aa: CASSEADRALGEKLFF

v_gene: TRBV27
abundance: once
d_gene: TRBD1
j_gene: TRBJ2-1
CDR3nt: TGTGCCAGCAGTTTTACAGGGGGCTCCAATGAGCAGTTCTTC
CDR3aa: CASSFTGGSNEQFF

v_gene: TRBV7-6
abundance: .
d_gene: TRBD2
j_gene: TRBJ2-1
CDR3nt: TGTGCCAGCAGCTTAGTGGCACTAGCGGGCGAGCAGTTCTTC
CDR3aa: CASSLVALAGEQFF

v_gene: TRBV4-2
abundance: few
d_gene: TRBD1
j_gene: TRBJ1-2
CDR3nt: TGTGCCAGCAGCCAAGGTGCCCGGACAGGGGGTGGCTACACCTTC
CDR3aa: CASSQGARTGGGYTF

v_gene: TRBV19
abundance: .
d_gene: .
j_gene: TRBJ1-4
CDR3nt: TGTGCCAGTACCCGAACAGGGCGGGAGTACGGAAAACTGTTTTTT
CDR3aa: CASTRTGREYGKLFF

v_gene: TRBV15
abundance: few
d_gene: .
j_gene: TRBJ1-5
CDR3nt: TGTGCCACTGGAGCGGGGGCGAGCAATCAGCCCCAGCATTTT
CDR3aa: CATGAGASNQPQHF

v_gene: TRBV6-1
abundance: .
d_gene: .
j_gene: TRBJ2-3
CDR3nt: TGTGCCAGCAGTGAATGGGGGGGCAGCACAGATACGCAGTATTTT
CDR3aa: CASSEWGGSTDTQYF

v_gene: TRBV7-3
abundance: .
d_gene: TRBD2
j_gene: TRBJ2-2
CDR3nt: TGTGCCAGCAGCTCAGCGGGGGGGGAGCTGTTTTTT
CDR3aa: CASSSAGGELFF

v_gene: TRBV5-1
abundance: .
d_gene: .
j_gene: TRBJ1-4
CDR3nt: TGCGCCAGCAGCTCCGAGGGTTCAGACTCGGTTAATGAAAAACTGTTTTTT
CDR3aa: CASSSEGSDSVNEKLFF

v_gene: TRBV6-5
abundance: .
d_gene: .
j_gene: TRBJ1-5
CDR3nt: TGTGCCAGCAGGAGACATGGGAATCAGCCCCAGCATTTT
CDR3aa: CASRRHGNQPQHF

v_gene: TRBV29-1
abundance: .
d_gene: TRBD2
j_gene: TRBJ2-1
CDR3nt: TGCAGCGTTGAATGGGTCGGCCTAGCGGGGGGCGGTGAGCAGTTCTTC
CDR3aa: CSVEWVGLAGGGEQFF

v_gene: TRBV19
abundance: few
d_gene: .
j_gene: TRBJ1-4
CDR3nt: TGTGCCACAGTCACAGATGATAATGAAAAACTGTTTTTT
CDR3aa: CATVTDDNEKLFF

v_gene: TRBV10-3
abundance: .
d_gene: TRBD2
j_gene: TRBJ2-1
CDR3nt: TGTGCCATCAGTGAGTCGGGACTAGCGGGGGATGAGCAGTTCTTC
CDR3aa: CAISESGLAGDEQFF

v_gene: TRBV2
abundance: .
d_gene: TRBD2
j_gene: TRBJ2-7
CDR3nt: TGTGCCAGCATTTCCGGGGGGATAGAATACTACGAGCAGTACTTC
CDR3aa: CASISGGIEYYEQYF

v_gene: TRBV18
abundance: .
d_gene: TRBD1
j_gene: TRBJ1-2
CDR3nt: TGTGCCAGCTCACCTAACAGGGGTGACGGCTACACCTTC
CDR3aa: CASSPNRGDGYTF

v_gene: TRBV5-5
abundance: once
d_gene: .
j_gene: TRBJ1-5
CDR3nt: TGTGCCAGCAGCTTGTCCGGGGGGCCGGATCAGCCCCAGCATTTT
CDR3aa: CASSLSGGPDQPQHF

v_gene: TRBV9
abundance: .
d_gene: TRBD1
j_gene: TRBJ1-1
CDR3nt: TGTGCCAGCAGCGTAGTAGACAGGGGATATCGGAACACTGAAGCTTTCTTT
CDR3aa: CASSVVDRGYRNTEAFF

v_gene: TRBV7-9
abundance: once
d_gene: .
j_gene: TRBJ2-5
CDR3nt: TGTGCCAGCAGCTTAGAAGGGTCCACCCAGGGTTTCGTCGAGACCCAGTACTTC
CDR3aa: CASSLEGSTQGFVETQYF

v_gene: TRBV7-2
abundance: once
d_gene: TRBD2
j_gene: TRBJ2-2
CDR3nt: TGTGCCAGCAGCTTAGCGGCGGGGGTTACCGGGGAGCTGTTTTTT
CDR3aa: CASSLAAGVTGELFF

v_gene: TRBV4-1
abundance: .
d_gene: .
j_gene: TRBJ1-1
CDR3nt: TGCGCCAGCAGCCAAGGATCCGGGGACACTGAAGCTTTCTTT
CDR3aa: CASSQGSGDTEAFF

v_gene: TRBV5-6
abundance: .
d_gene: .
j_gene: TRBJ2-7
CDR3nt: TGTGCCAGCAGCCTGAACAGGGTGTCCTCCTACGAGCAGTACTTC
CDR3aa: CASSLNRVSSYEQYF

v_gene: TRBV2
abundance: once
d_gene: TRBD1
j_gene: TRBJ1-4
CDR3nt: TGTGCCAGCAGTCCAGCCGGGACAGGTGAAAAACTGTTTTTT
CDR3aa: CASSPAGTGEKLFF

v_gene: TRBV19
abundance: .
d_gene: TRBD2
j_gene: TRBJ2-1
CDR3nt: TGTGCCAGTAGTATAGTCGCGGGGGGGCCTGAGCAGTTCTTC
CDR3aa: CASSIVAGGPEQFF

v_gene: TRBV7-2
abundance: .
d_gene: .
j_gene: TRBJ1-2
CDR3nt: TGTGCCAGCAGCCTACGAGGCGGCTACACCTTC
CDR3aa: CASSLRGGYTF

v_gene: TRBV5-1
abundance: .
d_gene: TRBD1
j_gene: TRBJ2-1
CDR3nt: TGCGCCAGCAGCCCGGGGGACAGGGGGGGGAATGAGCAGTTCTTC
CDR3aa: CASSPGDRGGNEQFF

v_gene: TRBV11-3
abundance: .
d_gene: TRBD1
j_gene: TRBJ1-1
CDR3nt: TGTGCCAGCAGTCAGGGGGCGAACACTGAAGCTTTCTTT
CDR3aa: CASSQGANTEAFF

v_gene: TRBV5-1
abundance: .
d_gene: TRBD2
j_gene: TRBJ2-3
CDR3nt: TGCGCCAGCAGCTTGAATTCCAGGGCGGGGGGCACAGATACGCAGTATTTT
CDR3aa: CASSLNSRAGGTDTQYF

v_gene: TRBV6-5
abundance: .
d_gene: .
j_gene: TRBJ1-2
CDR3nt: TGTGCCAGCAGGTCAAGCGGACAGAATTATGGCTACACCTTC
CDR3aa: CASRSSGQNYGYTF

v_gene: TRBV27
abundance: .
d_gene: .
j_gene: TRBJ2-6
CDR3nt: TGTGCCAGCAGTACTAGCAGGACCCAATTCGGCGGGGCCAACGTCCTGACTTTC
CDR3aa: CASSTSRTQFGGANVLTF

v_gene: TRBV10-1
abundance: .
d_gene: .
j_gene: TRBJ1-5
CDR3nt: TGCGCCAGGACTAAGGACAGTTATAGCAATCAGCCCCAGCATTTT
CDR3aa: CARTKDSYSNQPQHF